One sample yielded the 5 T cell receptor beta chains listed below, sequenced in a study of shared clonotypes between healthy human individuals. Measured with immunoSEQ multiplex PCR; TCRdb has only the in-frame clones, and not every one. Among about 2.4 million clones, around nine tenths were seen once, and the ten largest hold roughly 0.14%. The sample consisted of naive CD4+ T cells sorted from blood. The subset was: CD45RA+ positively selected. The source of these receptors is a man aged 18 to 30 in good health.

V gene TRBV28 combines with J gene TRBJ2-1, with D hard to call. This CDR3 has 14 amino acids. CDR1 is MDHEN, CDR2 SYDVKM, per germline. Trimming left V 4 bases short and J 3 bases short, with 10 bases between. The chain's CDR3 is CASSWGRLYNEQFF. The CDR3 DNA is TGTGCCAGCAGTTGGGGTCGCCTCTACAATGAGCAGTTCTTC.

This clone came up a few times. The rearrangement links TRBV19 to TRBJ1-5, with a possible D match to TRBD1 (5 bases). The CDR3 totals 17 residues. Trimming removed 2 bases at V and 7 bases at J, with 21 bases between. The germline V gene encodes CDR1 LNHDA and CDR2 SQIVND (reference sequence). The CDR3 here is CASSIRGGSGMGQPQHF. In DNA, the CDR3 is TGTGCCAGTAGTATAAGGGGAGGCAGTGGCATGGGCCAGCCCCAGCATTTT.

The chain recombines TRBV6-1 with TRBJ2-5; D is possibly TRBD2 (6 bases). The CDR3 has 13 amino acids. V shed 4 bases and J shed 5 bases, with 11 bases lying between them. Germline CDR1 MNHNS, CDR2 SASEGT. CDR3 DNA: TGTGCCAGCAGTGCGGGGGTGTGGGAGACCCAGTACTTC. As protein: CASSAGVWETQYF.

On this clone itself: Additional DNA sequences in this sample encode the identical CDR3. The chain recombines TRBV5-1 with TRBJ2-5; 9 nucleotides agree with TRBD1. Germline CDR1 and CDR2: SGHRS and YFSETQ. V lost 2 bases, J lost 0 bases, and 5 bases stayed unmatched. The CDR3 length is 16 residues. DNA for the CDR3: TGCGCCAGCAGCTTCGGACAGGGGACGTACCAAGAGACCCAGTACTTC. Protein sequence: CASSFGQGTYQETQYF.

As concerns this clone: The same CDR3 can be traced to other DNA sequences in this sample. The chain couples TRBV6-6 to TRBJ2-7; D ambiguous. Trimming pared 3 bases from V and 2 bases from J, leaving 8 bases between. This CDR3 is built from 13 residues. CDR1 and CDR2 from the germline V gene are MNHNY and SVGAGI (reference sequence). The CDR3 loop is CASSYDLTYEQYF. The CDR3 DNA reads TGTGCCAGCAGTTATGATCTAACCTACGAGCAGTACTTC.